This is a list of T cell receptor beta chains from one sample in a study of blood T cell repertoires in COVID-19. TCRdb's copy holds only in-frame clones and misses some; the assay was immunoSEQ multiplex PCR. The sample consists of about 180,000 clones, around 80% of them appearing once. The sample was PBMCs or T cells enriched from blood (not recorded which). Every receptor here comes from a man aged 55-75 years who had been exposed to COVID-19. CDR3s include the opening cysteine and the closing phenylalanine or tryptophan. A D gene is named only where the DNA matches it firmly. Clone size is given for some rows only: seen once, a few or many times, or a class if the clone is expanded.

j_call,v_call,clone_size,d_call,cdr3_nt,cdr3_aa
TRBJ2-5,TRBV6-2/TRBV6-3,many,TRBD2,TGTGCCAGCAGTTACCGGGAGGGTTGGGAGACCCAGTACTTC,CASSYREGWETQYF
TRBJ1-6,TRBV6-5,NA,NA,TGTGCCAGCATTGGGGGCACTAATTCACCCCTCCACTTT,CASIGGTNSPLHF
TRBJ1-3,TRBV9,few,NA,TGTGCCAGCAGCGTAGATGCCGCGGGGCGGTCCGGAAACACCATATATTTT,CASSVDAAGRSGNTIYF
TRBJ2-7,TRBV19,NA,TRBD2,TGTGCCAGTAGTATCCGTCTAGCGGACTCCTACGAGCAGTACTTC,CASSIRLADSYEQYF
TRBJ1-1,TRBV21-1,few,NA,TGTGCCAGCAGCAAACCGGTGAACACTGAAGCTTTCTTT,CASSKPVNTEAFF
TRBJ1-2,TRBV10-3,NA,TRBD1,TGTGCCATCAGTGAAGACAGGGGGGGAGGCTACACCTTC,CAISEDRGGGYTF
TRBJ1-6,TRBV6-4,NA,TRBD1,TGTGCCAGCAGTGAGACAGGGACGAGAAATTCACCCCTCCACTTT,CASSETGTRNSPLHF
TRBJ2-7,TRBV5-6,once,NA,TGTGCCAGCAGCTTGGGTGCCCAGGGTGGCTACGAGCAGTACTTC,CASSLGAQGGYEQYF
TRBJ1-5,TRBV15,few,TRBD1,TGTGCCACCAGCAGAGTTGACAGGGGGGGCGATCAGCCCCAGCATTTT,CATSRVDRGGDQPQHF
TRBJ1-2,TRBV6-5,NA,TRBD1,TGTGCCAGCAGGAGACAGGGGGCCCTGGGCTACACTTTC,CASRRQGALGYTF
TRBJ2-1,TRBV7-9,once,TRBD2,TGTGCCAGCAGCCCCCCGGGACTAGCTAGTATCAATGAGCAGTTCTTC,CASSPPGLASINEQFF
TRBJ1-2,TRBV12-3/TRBV12-4,NA,TRBD1,TGTGCCAGCAGTCCGCGACAGGGATCCGGCTACACCTTC,CASSPRQGSGYTF
TRBJ2-7,TRBV19,NA,TRBD2,TGTGCCAGTAGTTCTCCGGGACTAGCGCCGTCCTACGAGCAGTACTTC,CASSSPGLAPSYEQYF
TRBJ1-5,TRBV5-8,NA,TRBD1,TGTGCCAGCAGCTTGCGGCAGGGGGGTCAGCCCCAGCATTTT,CASSLRQGGQPQHF
TRBJ2-7,TRBV7-2,once,TRBD2,TGTGCCAGCAGCCCACAGGGACTAGCGGGAGGGCCCGGGATGGGGGAGCAGTACTTC,CASSPQGLAGGPGMGEQYF
TRBJ1-3,TRBV7-8,NA,NA,TGTGCCAGCAGCTTAAAAGAATCCACAGCGGTCATGTGGGCTGGAAACACCATATATTTT,CASSLKESTAVMWAGNTIYF
TRBJ2-2,TRBV5-4,NA,TRBD1,TGTGCCAGCAGCTTGCGGACAGGGGGGTGGAACACCGGGGAGCTGTTTTTT,CASSLRTGGWNTGELFF
TRBJ2-3,TRBV19,NA,NA,TGTGCCAGTACGGAGGGAGATACGCAGTATTTT,CASTEGDTQYF
TRBJ1-1,TRBV30,NA,NA,TGTGCCTGGAGTCCCGACGGGGTAATGACTGAAGCTTTCTTT,CAWSPDGVMTEAFF
TRBJ1-6,TRBV30,once,NA,TGTGCCTGGGGCAGAAGGAGTCTCTCCTATAATTCACCCCTCCACTTT,CAWGRRSLSYNSPLHF
TRBJ2-7,TRBV4-2,NA,NA,TGTGCCAGCAGCCCGATGACAGGATCCTACGAGCAGTACTTC,CASSPMTGSYEQYF
TRBJ2-5,TRBV4-3,NA,TRBD2,TGCGCCAGCAGCCAAGATGGGGGCGGGAGGGGTGAGACCCAGTACTTC,CASSQDGGGRGETQYF
TRBJ1-1,TRBV28,NA,NA,TGTGCCAGCAGTTCTCTCTTAAACACTGAAGCTTTCTTT,CASSSLLNTEAFF
TRBJ2-1,TRBV6-5,NA,TRBD2,TGTGCCAGCACAGCGGGAGTGTCCTACAATGAGCAGTTCTTC,CASTAGVSYNEQFF
TRBJ2-5,TRBV7-2,NA,TRBD2,TGTGCCAGCACGGGCGGGGGACGGGCGGAGACCCAGTACTTC,CASTGGGRAETQYF
TRBJ2-2,TRBV2,few,TRBD2,TGTGCCAGTGACTTTAGCGGGAGGACCAACACCGGGGAGCTGTTTTTT,CASDFSGRTNTGELFF
TRBJ2-2,TRBV5-1,few,NA,TGCGCCAGCGCTCAGGCCTACACCGGGGAGCTGTTTTTT,CASAQAYTGELFF
TRBJ1-2,TRBV3-1/TRBV3-2,few,NA,TGTGCCAGCAGCCAAGGTGGAGGGGTGGCGGGAAATGGCTACACCTTC,CASSQGGGVAGNGYTF
TRBJ2-2,TRBV28,NA,NA,TGTGCCACCAATCCGGGGGTCACCGGGGAGCTGTTTTTT,CATNPGVTGELFF
TRBJ2-7,TRBV14,NA,TRBD1,TGTGCCAGCAGACCTAACAGGGGTTACTCCTACGAGCAGTACTTC,CASRPNRGYSYEQYF
TRBJ2-1,TRBV11-2,once,NA,TGTGCCAGCAGCTTAGCACTAGATTACAATGAGCAGTTCTTC,CASSLALDYNEQFF
TRBJ2-1,TRBV16,NA,TRBD1,TGTGCCAGCAGCCAATCCGCAGGGGGCAATGAGCAGTTCTTC,CASSQSAGGNEQFF
TRBJ1-1,TRBV7-2,NA,NA,TGTGCCAGCAGCTTTCAAGCCACTGAAGCTTTCTTT,CASSFQATEAFF
TRBJ2-7,TRBV18,NA,TRBD1,TGTGCCAGCTCACCGGGACAGGGCGAGCAGTACTTC,CASSPGQGEQYF
TRBJ2-6,TRBV5-1,NA,TRBD2,TGCGCCAGCAGCCCCACCCCGGGGGGGCAAGGGGCCAACGTCCTGACTTTC,CASSPTPGGQGANVLTF
TRBJ1-2,TRBV28,NA,NA,TGTGCCAGCAGTTTAGGGGGGGCGACTAACTATGGCTACACCTTC,CASSLGGATNYGYTF
TRBJ1-5,TRBV18,NA,TRBD1,TGTGCCAGCTCCCTGGACAGGGTTCAGCCCCAGCATTTT,CASSLDRVQPQHF
TRBJ2-3,TRBV4-2,NA,NA,TGTGCCAGCAGCCAAGATTTGCGAGGGTCGGCGCAGTATTTT,CASSQDLRGSAQYF
TRBJ1-1,TRBV5-4,NA,TRBD1,TGTGCCAGCAGCCGTACAATAGGGGGCGGAACTGAAGCTTTCTTT,CASSRTIGGGTEAFF
TRBJ1-5,TRBV30,NA,NA,TGTGCCTGGAGCGGAGGGGCCCAGCCCCAGCATTTT,CAWSGGAQPQHF
TRBJ2-7,TRBV30,NA,NA,TGTGCCTGGAGTGTAATGGAGAAGAGGTACTTC,CAWSVMEKRYF
TRBJ2-2,TRBV24-1,few,TRBD2,TGTGCCACCAGTGACCTGGGTCCTAGCGGACGGGCCACCGGGGAGCTGTTTTTT,CATSDLGPSGRATGELFF
TRBJ2-5,TRBV5-1,NA,NA,TGCGCCAGCAGCCAGCAGGGGGGCTTTGAGACCCAGTACTTC,CASSQQGGFETQYF
TRBJ1-5,TRBV19,once,NA,TGTGCCAGTAAGGCAGGGACTCTCAATCAGCCCCAGCATTTT,CASKAGTLNQPQHF
TRBJ1-5,TRBV7-6,few,NA,TGTGCCAGCAGCTTTTCGCCGGGTCAGCCCCAGCATTTT,CASSFSPGQPQHF
TRBJ2-3,TRBV9,NA,TRBD2,TGTGCCAGCAGCCTACGGACTAGCGGGATAACCACAGATACGCAGTATTTT,CASSLRTSGITTDTQYF
TRBJ2-1,TRBV11-3,once,TRBD1,TGTGCCAGCAGCCATCACCAGGGGGCGATGCGGAATGAGCAGTTCTTC,CASSHHQGAMRNEQFF
TRBJ2-7,TRBV7-9,few,TRBD1,TGTGCCAGCAGCTCTGCCGGGACAGGGGGATACGAGCAGTACTTC,CASSSAGTGGYEQYF
TRBJ2-2,TRBV14,NA,NA,TGTGCCAGCAGCCCACACAGGGCCGCCACCGGGGAGCTGTTTTTT,CASSPHRAATGELFF
TRBJ1-2,TRBV6-5,NA,TRBD1,TGTGCCAGCAGTTACTCCAGGACAGGGGAGCGCGGCTACACCTTC,CASSYSRTGERGYTF
TRBJ1-4,TRBV11-2,NA,NA,TGTGCCAGCAGCTCCAGATTTGCAACTAATGAAAAACTGTTTTTT,CASSSRFATNEKLFF
TRBJ2-7,TRBV19,NA,TRBD1,TGTGCCAGTAGTATAGGCAGGGGGATCTACGAGCAGTACTTC,CASSIGRGIYEQYF
TRBJ1-2,TRBV27,NA,NA,TGTGCCAGCAGTTTAAAGCAGGGAGGCTATGGCTACACCTTC,CASSLKQGGYGYTF
TRBJ2-5,TRBV3-1/TRBV3-2,many,TRBD2,TGTGCCAGCAGCCCAGCGGGAGTAGAGACCCAGTACTTC,CASSPAGVETQYF
TRBJ2-7,TRBV6-1,NA,TRBD1,TGTGCCAGCAGTGAAGGGACAGGGCGATCCTACGAGCAGTACTTC,CASSEGTGRSYEQYF
TRBJ1-1,TRBV7-2,NA,TRBD1,TGTGCCAGCAGCGCCCGACAGGGGATAAGCACTGAAGCTTTCTTT,CASSARQGISTEAFF
TRBJ2-2,TRBV15,NA,NA,TGTGCCACCAGCAGGAACACTAAACAGGGATCGAACACCGGGGAGCTGTTTTTT,CATSRNTKQGSNTGELFF